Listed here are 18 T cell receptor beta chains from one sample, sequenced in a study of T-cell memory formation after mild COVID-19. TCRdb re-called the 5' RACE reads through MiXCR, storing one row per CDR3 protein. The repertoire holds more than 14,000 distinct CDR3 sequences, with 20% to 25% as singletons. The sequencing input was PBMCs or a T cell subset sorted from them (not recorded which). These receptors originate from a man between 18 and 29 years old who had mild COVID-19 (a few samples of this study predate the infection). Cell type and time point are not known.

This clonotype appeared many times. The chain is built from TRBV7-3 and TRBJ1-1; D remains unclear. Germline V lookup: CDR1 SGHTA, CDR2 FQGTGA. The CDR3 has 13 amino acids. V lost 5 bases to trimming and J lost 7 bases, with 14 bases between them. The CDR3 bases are TGTGCCAGCAGCAGCCTCATGGGGAATGAAGCTTTCTTT. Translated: CASSSLMGNEAFF.

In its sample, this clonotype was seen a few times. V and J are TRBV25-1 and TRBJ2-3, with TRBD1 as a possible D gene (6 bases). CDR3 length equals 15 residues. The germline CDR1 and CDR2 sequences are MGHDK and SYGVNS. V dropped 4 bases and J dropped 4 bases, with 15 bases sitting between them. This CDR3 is CASSAQGWIADTQYF. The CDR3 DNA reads TGTGCCAGCAGTGCGCAGGGGTGGATAGCAGATACGCAGTATTTT.

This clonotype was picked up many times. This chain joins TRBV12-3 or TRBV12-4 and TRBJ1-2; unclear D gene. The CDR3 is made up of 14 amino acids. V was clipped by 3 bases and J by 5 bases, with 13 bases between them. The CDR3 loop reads CASSFLRGDYGYTF. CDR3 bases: TGTGCCAGCAGTTTTTTGCGTGGAGATTATGGCTACACCTTC.

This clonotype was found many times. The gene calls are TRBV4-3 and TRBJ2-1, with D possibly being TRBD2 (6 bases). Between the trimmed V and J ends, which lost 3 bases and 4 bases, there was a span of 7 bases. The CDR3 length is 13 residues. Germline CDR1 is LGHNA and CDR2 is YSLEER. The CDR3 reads CASSQAGYNEQFF. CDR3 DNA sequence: TGCGCCAGCAGCCAGGCGGGGTACAATGAGCAGTTCTTC.

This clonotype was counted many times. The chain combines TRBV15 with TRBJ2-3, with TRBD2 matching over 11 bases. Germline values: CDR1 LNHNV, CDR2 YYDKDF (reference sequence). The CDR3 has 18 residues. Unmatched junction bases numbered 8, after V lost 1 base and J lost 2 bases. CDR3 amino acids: CATSRGVTSGDNTDTQYF. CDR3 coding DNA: TGTGCCACCAGCAGAGGAGTGACTAGCGGGGACAACACAGATACGCAGTATTTT.

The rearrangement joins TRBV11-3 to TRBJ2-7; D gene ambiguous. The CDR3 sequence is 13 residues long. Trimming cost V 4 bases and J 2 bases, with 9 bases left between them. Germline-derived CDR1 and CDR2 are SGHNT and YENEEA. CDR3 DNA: TGTGCCAGCAGCTGTTTCATACCCTACGAGCAGTACGTC. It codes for CASSCFIPYEQYV.

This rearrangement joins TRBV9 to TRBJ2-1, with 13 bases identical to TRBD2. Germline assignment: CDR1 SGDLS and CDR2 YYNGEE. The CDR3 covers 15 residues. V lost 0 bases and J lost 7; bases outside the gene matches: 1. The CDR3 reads CASSVGTSGGNEQFF. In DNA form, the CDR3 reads TGTGCCAGCAGCGTAGGGACTAGCGGGGGAAATGAGCAGTTCTTC.

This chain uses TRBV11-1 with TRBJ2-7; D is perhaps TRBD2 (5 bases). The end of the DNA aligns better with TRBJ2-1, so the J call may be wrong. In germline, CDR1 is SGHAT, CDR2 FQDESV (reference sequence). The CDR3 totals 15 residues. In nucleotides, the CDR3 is TGTGCCAGCAGCTTCGCAGTCGAGGGCTTCAATGAGCAGTTCTTC. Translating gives CASSFAVEGFNEQFF.

Written as DNA, the CDR3 is TGTGCCACCAGTCAGTCGGGACTAGCGGGGGCCACCGGGGAGCTGTTTTTT. Amino acid sequence: CATSQSGLAGATGELFF. The chain carries TRBV24-1 and TRBJ2-2, with 14 bases fitting TRBD2. The CDR3 is 17 residues long. V lost 6 bases and J lost 4; bases outside the gene matches: 6. CDR1 and CDR2 (germline): KGHDR, SFDVKD.

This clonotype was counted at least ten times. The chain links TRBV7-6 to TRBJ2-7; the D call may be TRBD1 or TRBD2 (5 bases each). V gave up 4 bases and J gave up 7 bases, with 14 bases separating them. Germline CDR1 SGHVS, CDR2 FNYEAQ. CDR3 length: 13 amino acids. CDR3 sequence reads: CASSSGPPREQYF. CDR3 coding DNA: TGTGCCAGCAGCTCGGGGCCCCCAAGGGAGCAGTACTTC.

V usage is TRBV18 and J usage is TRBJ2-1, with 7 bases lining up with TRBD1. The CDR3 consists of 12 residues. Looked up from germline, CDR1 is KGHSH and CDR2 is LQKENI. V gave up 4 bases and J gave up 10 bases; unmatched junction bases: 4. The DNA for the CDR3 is TGTGCCAGCTCACGACAGGGCTGGGAGCAGTTCTTC. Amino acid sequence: CASSRQGWEQFF.

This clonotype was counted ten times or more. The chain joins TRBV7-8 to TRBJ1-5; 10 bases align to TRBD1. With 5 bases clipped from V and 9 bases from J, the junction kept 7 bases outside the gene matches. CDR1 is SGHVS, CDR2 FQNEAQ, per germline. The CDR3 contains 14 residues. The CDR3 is CASSLGQGERPQHF. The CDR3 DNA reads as TGTGCCAGCAGCCTCGGACAGGGGGAGAGGCCCCAGCATTTT.

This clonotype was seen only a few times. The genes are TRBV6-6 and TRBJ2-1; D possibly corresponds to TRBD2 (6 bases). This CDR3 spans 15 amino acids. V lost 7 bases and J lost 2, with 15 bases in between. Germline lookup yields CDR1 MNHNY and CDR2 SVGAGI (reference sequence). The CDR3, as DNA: TGTGCCAGCACCCGGCGGGACTCCCCCTACAATGAGCAGTTCTTC. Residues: CASTRRDSPYNEQFF.

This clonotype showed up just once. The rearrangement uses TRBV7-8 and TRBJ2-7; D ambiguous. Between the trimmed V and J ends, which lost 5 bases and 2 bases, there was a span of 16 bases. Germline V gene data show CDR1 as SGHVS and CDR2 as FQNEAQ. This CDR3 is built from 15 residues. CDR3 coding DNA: TGTGCCAGCAGCCTATTCCGGACCGCCGCCTACGAGCAGTACTTC. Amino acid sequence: CASSLFRTAAYEQYF.

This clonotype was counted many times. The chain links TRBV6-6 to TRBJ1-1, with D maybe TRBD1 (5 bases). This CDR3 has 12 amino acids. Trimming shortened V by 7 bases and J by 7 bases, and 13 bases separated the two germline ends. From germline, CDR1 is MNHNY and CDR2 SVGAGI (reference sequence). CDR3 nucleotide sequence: TGTGCCAGCACCTCAGGGACGGTTGAAGCTTTCTTT. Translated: CASTSGTVEAFF.

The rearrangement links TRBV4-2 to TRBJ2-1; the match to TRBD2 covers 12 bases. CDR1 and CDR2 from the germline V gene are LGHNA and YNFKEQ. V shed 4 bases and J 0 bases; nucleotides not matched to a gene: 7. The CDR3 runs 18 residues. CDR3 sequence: CASSPWTSGENSYNEQFF. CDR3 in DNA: TGTGCCAGCAGCCCTTGGACTAGCGGGGAGAACTCCTACAATGAGCAGTTCTTC.

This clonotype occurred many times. The CDR3 reads CASILDTQYF. The CDR3 DNA reads TGTGCCAGCATCCTGGATACGCAGTATTTT. The chain recombines TRBV6-4 with TRBJ2-3; D call uncertain. Germline CDR1 MRHNA, CDR2 SNTAGT. Trimming left V 7 bases short and J 6 bases short, with 5 bases between. CDR3 length equals 10 residues.

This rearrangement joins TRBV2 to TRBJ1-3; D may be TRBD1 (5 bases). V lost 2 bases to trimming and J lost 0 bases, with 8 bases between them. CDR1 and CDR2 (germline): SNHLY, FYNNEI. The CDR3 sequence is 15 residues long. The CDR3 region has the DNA TGTGCCAGCAGTGAATCCGGGGGCTCTGGAAACACCATATATTTT. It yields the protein CASSESGGSGNTIYF.